The next 19 T cell receptor beta chains were all read from a single sample in a study of low-dose radiotherapy and immunotherapy resistance in tumors. The sample's time point: before trial treatment. cDNA synthesis used a TRAV/TRBV-specific primer set for both chains. TCRs were put through around 20 PCR cycles of amplification with Phusion. A constant-region primer and the V-primer adapter served as the primer pair. MiXCR, applied by TCRdb to the reads, yields one record per CDR3 protein. There are tens of thousands of distinct CDR3 sequences in the sample; approximately 26% occur only once, and under 6.5% lies in the top ten. This sample comprised PBMCs, obtained before treatment. Source of these receptors: a male donor with prostate cancer.

This clonotype came up many times. The CDR3 region is CAWSGPPRGYEQYF. The CDR3, as DNA: TGTGCCTGGTCCGGACCGCCGAGGGGTTACGAGCAGTACTTC. The rearrangement uses TRBV30 and TRBJ2-7; D might be TRBD1 or TRBD2, each matching 5 bases. The CDR3 loop spans 14 amino acids. From germline, CDR1 is GTSNPN and CDR2 SVGIG (reference sequence). Trimming pared 5 bases from V and 4 bases from J, leaving 18 bases between.

With respect to this clonotype: This likely traces to a read error, being one base from a far larger clone. This chain links TRBV11-1 with TRBJ2-7, with 10 bases identical to TRBD2. The germline V gene encodes CDR1 SGHAT and CDR2 FQDESV (reference sequence). The CDR3 contains 15 residues. The J segment lost 7 bases and the V segment lost 11 bases, leaving 17 bases of the junction unmatched. CDR3 sequence reads: CAGGILAGARNEQYF. Here the CDR3 DNA reads TGTGCCGGGGGGATTCTAGCGGGAGCCCGAAATGAGCAGTACTTC.

This clonotype was counted only a few times. The rearrangement joins TRBV6-1 to TRBJ2-1; TRBD2 agrees at 9 bases. The J segment lost 6 bases and the V segment lost 6 bases, leaving 9 bases of the junction unmatched. Looked up from germline, CDR1 is MNHNS and CDR2 is SASEGT. CDR3 size: 15 residues. For the CDR3, the DNA is TGTGCCAGCAGGCCCCCGGGACTAGCCTTCAATGAGCAGTTCTTC. The encoded protein is CASRPPGLAFNEQFF.

In its sample, this clonotype was seen many times. This rearrangement joins TRBV6-2 or TRBV6-3 to TRBJ2-7, with D hard to call. This CDR3 spans 12 amino acids. CDR1 is MNHEY and CDR2 is SVGEGT in the germline V gene. V lost 4 bases to trimming and J lost 5 bases, with 9 bases between them. The CDR3 reads CASSSYHHEQYF. The CDR3 nucleotides are TGTGCCAGCAGTTCCTATCACCACGAGCAGTACTTC.

This clonotype was found many times. The chain employs TRBV5-1 and TRBJ2-5, with D perhaps TRBD2 (5 bases). Trimming stripped 6 bases from V and 4 bases from J, with 13 bases between. The V gene's germline CDR1 is SGHRS and CDR2 YFSETQ. The CDR3 runs 13 residues. CDR3 in DNA: TGCGCCAGCACCGAGGGCAGAGGAGAGACCCAGTACTTC. This encodes CASTEGRGETQYF.

The CDR3 loop reads CASSPRSGYTGELFF. The CDR3 DNA reads TGTGCCAGCAGTCCACGTAGCGGGTACACCGGGGAGCTGTTTTTT. The chain couples TRBV28 to TRBJ2-2; 7 positions match TRBD2. Germline loops: CDR1 MDHEN, CDR2 SYDVKM. V trimming: 5 bases; J trimming: 3 bases; junction bases outside the gene matches: 6. The CDR3 has 15 residues.

This clonotype was seen at least ten times. The chain employs TRBV5-4 and TRBJ2-1, with 10 bases matching TRBD2. The CDR3 has 17 amino acids. Trimming took 0 bases from V and 7 from J; bases not matched to a gene: 10. Germline loops: CDR1 SGHNT, CDR2 YYREEE (reference sequence). CDR3 nucleotides: TGTGCCAGCAGCTTGGGCCCTCTAGCGGGAGAGGGTAATGAGCAGTTCTTC. It codes for CASSLGPLAGEGNEQFF.

Only a few counts were recorded for this clonotype. The rearrangement links TRBV27 to TRBJ2-7; 7 bases agree with TRBD1. The CDR3 covers 14 residues. J lost 2 bases, V lost 1 base, and 2 bases had no gene match. The germline V gene has CDR1 MNHEY and CDR2 SMNVEV (reference sequence). The CDR3 loop is CASSLYRGTYEQYF. CDR3 DNA: TGTGCCAGCAGTTTATACAGGGGAACCTACGAGCAGTACTTC.

This clonotype was observed at least ten times. V and J are TRBV7-9 and TRBJ2-3; TRBD2 aligns across 14 bases. Per germline, CDR1 SEHNR and CDR2 FQNEAQ (reference sequence). V shed 6 bases, J shed 6 bases, and the junction held 8 bases outside the gene matches. The CDR3 is made up of 16 amino acids. The CDR3 reads CASSQGLAGAGDTQYF. Here the CDR3 DNA reads TGTGCCAGCAGTCAGGGACTAGCGGGAGCGGGGGATACGCAGTATTTT.

This clonotype was counted at least ten times. The CDR3 protein is CAWSVVGTGGQPQHF. For the CDR3, the DNA is TGTGCCTGGAGTGTGGTGGGGACTGGAGGTCAGCCCCAGCATTTT. The V call is TRBV30, the J call TRBJ1-5, with D possibly being TRBD1 (5 bases). The CDR3 extends over 15 amino acids. Germline V gene sequence: CDR1 GTSNPN, CDR2 SVGIG (reference sequence). Deletions cut 0 bases from V and 6 bases from J, with 15 bases between. The whole variable domain, filled in from reference TRBV30 and TRBJ1-5, reads SQTIHQWPATLVQPVGSPLSLECTVEGTSNPNLYWYRQAAGRGLQLLFYSVGIGQISSEVPQNLSASRPQDRQFILSSKKLLLSDSGFYLCAWSVVGTGGQPQHFGDGTRLSIL.

With respect to this clonotype: Because the CDR3's place on the DNA is in doubt, the DNA is left out and the CDR3 is given as listed by TCRdb. The chain recombines TRBV19 with TRBJ2-2; the table's D call TRBD1 went unverified against the DNA. The CDR3 is made up of 18 amino acids, end residues included. The germline CDR1 and CDR2 sequences are LNHDA and SQIVND (reference sequence). CDR3 sequence: CASARGDLNTGELFFFFF.

The J gene is TRBJ1-1, the V gene TRBV2; D gene uncertain. Per the germline V gene, CDR1 is SNHLY and CDR2 is FYNNEI. This CDR3 has 13 residues. Trimming pared 7 bases from V and 4 bases from J, leaving 13 bases between. The CDR3 nucleotides read TGTGCCAGCAAAGGACCACAAGTCACTGAAGCTTTCTTT. Amino acid sequence: CASKGPQVTEAFF. Filled out from reference TRBV2 and TRBJ1-1, the complete variable domain reads EPEVTQTPSHQVTQMGQEVILRCVPISNHLYFYWYRQILGQKVEFLVSFYNNEISEKSEIFDDQFSVERPDGSNFTLKIRSTKLEDSAMYFCASKGPQVTEAFFGQGTRLTVV.

This clonotype was detected many times. The rearrangement joins TRBV20-1 to TRBJ2-7; D unresolved. Trimming left V 7 bases short and J 2 bases short, with 12 bases between. Germline V gives CDR1 DFQATT, CDR2 SNEGSKA (reference sequence). The CDR3 has 12 amino acids. CDR3 DNA: TGCAGTGTCCCGGGCCTTACCTACGAGCAGTACTTC. Residues: CSVPGLTYEQYF.

This clonotype was detected ten times or more. The rearrangement uses TRBV12-3 or TRBV12-4 and TRBJ2-3; tentatively, D is TRBD2 (6 bases). This CDR3 spans 14 amino acids. With 3 bases removed from V and 5 bases from J, the gap between germline ends came to 12 bases. Written as DNA, the CDR3 is TGTGCCAGCAGTTTCGCGGGGAGTCAAGATACGCAGTATTTT. Translation gives CASSFAGSQDTQYF.

In regard to this clonotype: A clone one base away is much larger, so this may be a read error. The rearrangement uses TRBV20-1 and TRBJ2-1, with 12 nucleotides matching TRBD2. Near its end, the DNA agrees better with TRBJ2-7, so the J call may be wrong. In germline, CDR1 is DFQATT, CDR2 SNEGSKA (reference sequence). The CDR3 has 15 residues. The chain's CDR3 is CSAMRPSGRGNEQYF. CDR3 coding DNA: TGCAGTGCCATGAGGCCTAGCGGGAGGGGCAATGAGCAGTACTTC.

This clonotype showed up many times. The chain recombines TRBV24-1 with TRBJ2-7; D gene unclear. This CDR3 has 14 residues. Germline V gene data show CDR1 as KGHDR and CDR2 as SFDVKD. V lost 5 bases, J lost 5 bases, and 15 bases lay in between. The CDR3 reads CATSGQPGIDEQYF. For the CDR3, the DNA is TGTGCCACCAGTGGCCAGCCCGGAATCGACGAGCAGTACTTC.

This clonotype occurred many times. The genes are TRBV7-8 and TRBJ1-2; D is unclear. The CDR3 is made up of 14 amino acids. Per germline, CDR1 SGHVS and CDR2 FQNEAQ. The ends were cut back, 1 base at V and 4 bases at J, with 10 bases in the middle. CDR3 coding DNA: TGTGCCAGCAGCTTAGGGACTCTATTCTATGGCTACACCTTC. The encoded protein is CASSLGTLFYGYTF.

This clonotype appeared many times. The V call is TRBV15, the J call TRBJ1-1, with D possibly TRBD1 on 5 matching bases. Germline V gene sequence: CDR1 LNHNV, CDR2 YYDKDF (reference sequence). CDR3 length: 15 residues. The V end lost 3 bases, the J end lost 3 bases, and 14 bases lay between the germline ends. CDR3 sequence: CATSSLGRRHTEAFF. The CDR3 nucleotides read TGTGCCACCAGCAGTTTGGGGCGACGACACACTGAAGCTTTCTTT.

This clonotype was seen repeatedly, ten times or more. The chain employs TRBV11-2 and TRBJ2-7; no reliable D call. Trimming stripped 7 bases from V and 1 base from J, with 8 bases between. CDR1 is SGHAT and CDR2 is FQNNGV in the germline V gene. The CDR3 sequence is 12 residues long. The DNA for the CDR3 is TGTGCCAGCACCTCTATTTCCTACGAGCAGTACTTC. This sequence encodes CASTSISYEQYF.